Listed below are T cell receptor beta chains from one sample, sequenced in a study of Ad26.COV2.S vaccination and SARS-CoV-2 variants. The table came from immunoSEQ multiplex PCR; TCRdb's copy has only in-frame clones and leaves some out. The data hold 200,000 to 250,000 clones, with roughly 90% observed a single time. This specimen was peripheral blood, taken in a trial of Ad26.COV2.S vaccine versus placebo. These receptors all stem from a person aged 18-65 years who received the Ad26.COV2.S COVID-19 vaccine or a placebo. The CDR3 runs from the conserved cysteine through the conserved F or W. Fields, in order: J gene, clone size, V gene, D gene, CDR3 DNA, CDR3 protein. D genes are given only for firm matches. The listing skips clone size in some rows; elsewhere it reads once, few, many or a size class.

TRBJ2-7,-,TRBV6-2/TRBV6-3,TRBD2,TGTGCCAGCAGTCCAGAACTAGCGGGTCCTCCTGACGAGCAGTACTTC,CASSPELAGPPDEQYF
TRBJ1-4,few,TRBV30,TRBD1,TGTGCCTGGCGCCTCAGGGGGGCAGTTTCTGAAAAACTGTTTTTT,CAWRLRGAVSEKLFF
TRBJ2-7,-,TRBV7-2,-,TGTGCCAGCAGCTTACCCCCGGCCCCGGGACAAACGACCTACGAGCAGTACTTC,CASSLPPAPGQTTYEQYF
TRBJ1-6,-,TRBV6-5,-,TGTGCCAGCAGCCACAGGGAGTGGAGTTCACCCCTCCACTTT,CASSHREWSSPLHF
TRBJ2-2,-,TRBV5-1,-,TGCGCCAGCGAGACCTCCTCCCCCCCGACCGGGGAGCTGTTTTTT,CASETSSPPTGELFF
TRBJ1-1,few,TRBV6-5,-,TGTGCCAGCACATGGCGGACTGAAGCTTTCTTT,CASTWRTEAFF
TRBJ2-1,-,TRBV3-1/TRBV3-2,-,TGTGCCAGCAGTATTTATACCCATGGTGAGCAGTTCTTC,CASSIYTHGEQFF
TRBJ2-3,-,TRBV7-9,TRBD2,TGTGCCAGCAGCTTAAATAGACTAGCGGTCACAGATACGCAGTATTTT,CASSLNRLAVTDTQYF
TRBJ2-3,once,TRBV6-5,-,TGTGCCAGCAGTTACACTTACTCGGACGATACGCAGTATTTT,CASSYTYSDDTQYF
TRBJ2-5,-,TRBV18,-,TGTGCCAGCTCACTAACTGGAGAGACCCAGTACTTC,CASSLTGETQYF